Listed below are T cell receptor beta chains from one sample, sequenced in a study of cytomegalovirus exposure and HLA in healthy donors. Assay used: immunoSEQ multiplex PCR; TCRdb lists only in-frame clones, some missing. The profile shows 150,000 or so clones, around 84% of them singletons. What was sequenced was PBMCs. These TCRs come from a man aged 45-65 years in good health and CMV-seronegative. Both conserved end residues are part of each CDR3. The D gene is left open where the match is weak. Clone size is shown for a subset of rows, as once, few, many or a class of expanded clone.

J	D	V	size	CDR3	DNA
TRBJ2-7	TRBD1	TRBV27	few	CASSFPFVRGRYSYEQYF	TGTGCCAGCAGTTTCCCCTTTGTCAGGGGGCGTTACTCCTACGAGCAGTACTTC
TRBJ1-2	.	TRBV28	.	CAIRSGVGYYGYTF	TGTGCCATCCGTTCAGGGGTGGGGTACTATGGCTACACCTTC
TRBJ2-7	.	TRBV9	.	CASSSGDTRSGEQYF	TGTGCCAGCAGCTCAGGGGATACCAGATCGGGGGAGCAGTACTTC
TRBJ1-2	.	TRBV9	once	CASRRGPRTNDGYTF	TGTGCCAGCAGACGCGGTCCCAGAACCAATGATGGCTACACCTTC
TRBJ2-5	TRBD1	TRBV5-1	.	CASRARDRVLETQYF	TGCGCCAGCAGGGCCCGGGACAGGGTTTTGGAGACCCAGTACTTC
TRBJ2-1	TRBD1	TRBV6-1	.	CASSEVWGTGGGEQFF	TGTGCCAGCAGTGAAGTTTGGGGGACAGGGGGCGGTGAGCAGTTCTTC
TRBJ2-4	TRBD2	TRBV11-3	.	CASSSSSAGGIVKNIQYF	TGTGCCAGCAGCTCTTCCAGCGCGGGAGGGATAGTTAAAAACATTCAGTACTTC
TRBJ1-5	TRBD1	TRBV14	.	CASSQGQGNQPQHF	TGTGCCAGCAGCCAAGGACAGGGGAATCAGCCCCAGCATTTT
TRBJ1-2	.	TRBV6-1	.	CASSGSPPTNYGYTF	TGTGCCAGCAGTGGGTCTCCCCCTACTAACTATGGCTACACCTTC
TRBJ2-1	.	TRBV27	.	CASTSPGLSGHPFF	TGTGCCAGCACCTCCCCGGGGCTTAGCGGTCATCCGTTCTTC
TRBJ2-7	TRBD1	TRBV19	.	CASSIDRVHEQYF	TGTGCCAGTAGTATCGACAGGGTTCACGAGCAGTACTTC
TRBJ2-5	.	TRBV19	.	CATRQVGVRETQYF	TGTGCCACCCGGCAGGTAGGGGTACGGGAGACCCAGTACTTC
TRBJ2-1	TRBD2	TRBV5-1	.	CASSLGRRGSSYNEQFF	TGCGCCAGCAGCTTGGGCCGGCGCGGGAGCTCCTACAATGAGCAGTTCTTC
TRBJ1-6	TRBD1	TRBV5-1	once	CASSLGQGDSPLHF	TGCGCCAGCAGCCTGGGACAGGGTGATTCACCCCTCCACTTT
TRBJ1-2	TRBD1	TRBV30	.	CAWSTGGYYGYTF	TGTGCCTGGAGTACAGGGGGATACTATGGCTACACCTTC
TRBJ2-3	TRBD1	TRBV19	.	CASSTVTGTGSTDTQYF	TGTGCCAGTAGTACCGTGACCGGGACAGGGAGCACAGATACGCAGTATTTT
TRBJ2-7	.	TRBV6-1	.	CASSERQGIYEQYF	TGTGCCAGCAGTGAACGGCAGGGGATCTACGAGCAGTACTTC
TRBJ2-1	TRBD2	TRBV5-4	.	CASSAGLAGNEQFF	TGTGCCAGCAGTGCGGGACTAGCGGGGAATGAGCAGTTCTTC
TRBJ2-7	TRBD1	TRBV29-1	once	CSVTEPGTAYEQYF	TGCAGCGTAACCGAACCCGGGACAGCCTACGAGCAGTACTTC
TRBJ2-1	.	TRBV6-5	.	CASSPRRAPHNEQFF	TGTGCCAGCAGTCCAAGGAGGGCCCCGCATAATGAGCAGTTCTTC
TRBJ1-5	TRBD1	TRBV25-1	.	CASSDSGQGGLQPQHF	TGTGCCAGCAGTGATTCGGGACAGGGAGGTTTGCAGCCCCAGCATTTT
TRBJ1-1	.	TRBV7-3	.	CASRQSGGSTEAFF	TGTGCCAGCAGACAGTCAGGAGGGAGCACTGAAGCTTTCTTT
TRBJ1-1	.	TRBV18	.	CASSPQPDFMNTEAFF	TGTGCCAGCTCACCACAACCAGATTTCATGAACACTGAAGCTTTCTTT
TRBJ1-4	.	TRBV25-1	.	CASRSDEGNEKLFF	TGTGCCAGCAGGTCCGATGAGGGTAATGAAAAACTGTTTTTT
TRBJ1-4	TRBD1	TRBV28	.	CASSPGGRTNEKLFF	TGTGCCAGCAGTCCAGGGGGCCGAACTAATGAAAAACTGTTTTTT
TRBJ2-7	.	TRBV28	.	CASRAGFGSEQYF	TGTGCCAGCAGGGCGGGTTTTGGAAGCGAGCAGTACTTC
TRBJ2-3	TRBD2	TRBV15	.	CATSRATGGSDTQYF	TGTGCCACCAGCAGAGCAACGGGAGGGTCAGATACGCAGTATTTT
TRBJ1-1	.	TRBV10-3	.	CAISDQSSQNTEAFF	TGTGCCATCAGTGACCAGTCATCCCAGAACACTGAAGCTTTCTTT
TRBJ2-7	TRBD1	TRBV15	few	CATSGTGGYEQYF	TGTGCCACCTCCGGGACAGGGGGCTACGAGCAGTACTTC